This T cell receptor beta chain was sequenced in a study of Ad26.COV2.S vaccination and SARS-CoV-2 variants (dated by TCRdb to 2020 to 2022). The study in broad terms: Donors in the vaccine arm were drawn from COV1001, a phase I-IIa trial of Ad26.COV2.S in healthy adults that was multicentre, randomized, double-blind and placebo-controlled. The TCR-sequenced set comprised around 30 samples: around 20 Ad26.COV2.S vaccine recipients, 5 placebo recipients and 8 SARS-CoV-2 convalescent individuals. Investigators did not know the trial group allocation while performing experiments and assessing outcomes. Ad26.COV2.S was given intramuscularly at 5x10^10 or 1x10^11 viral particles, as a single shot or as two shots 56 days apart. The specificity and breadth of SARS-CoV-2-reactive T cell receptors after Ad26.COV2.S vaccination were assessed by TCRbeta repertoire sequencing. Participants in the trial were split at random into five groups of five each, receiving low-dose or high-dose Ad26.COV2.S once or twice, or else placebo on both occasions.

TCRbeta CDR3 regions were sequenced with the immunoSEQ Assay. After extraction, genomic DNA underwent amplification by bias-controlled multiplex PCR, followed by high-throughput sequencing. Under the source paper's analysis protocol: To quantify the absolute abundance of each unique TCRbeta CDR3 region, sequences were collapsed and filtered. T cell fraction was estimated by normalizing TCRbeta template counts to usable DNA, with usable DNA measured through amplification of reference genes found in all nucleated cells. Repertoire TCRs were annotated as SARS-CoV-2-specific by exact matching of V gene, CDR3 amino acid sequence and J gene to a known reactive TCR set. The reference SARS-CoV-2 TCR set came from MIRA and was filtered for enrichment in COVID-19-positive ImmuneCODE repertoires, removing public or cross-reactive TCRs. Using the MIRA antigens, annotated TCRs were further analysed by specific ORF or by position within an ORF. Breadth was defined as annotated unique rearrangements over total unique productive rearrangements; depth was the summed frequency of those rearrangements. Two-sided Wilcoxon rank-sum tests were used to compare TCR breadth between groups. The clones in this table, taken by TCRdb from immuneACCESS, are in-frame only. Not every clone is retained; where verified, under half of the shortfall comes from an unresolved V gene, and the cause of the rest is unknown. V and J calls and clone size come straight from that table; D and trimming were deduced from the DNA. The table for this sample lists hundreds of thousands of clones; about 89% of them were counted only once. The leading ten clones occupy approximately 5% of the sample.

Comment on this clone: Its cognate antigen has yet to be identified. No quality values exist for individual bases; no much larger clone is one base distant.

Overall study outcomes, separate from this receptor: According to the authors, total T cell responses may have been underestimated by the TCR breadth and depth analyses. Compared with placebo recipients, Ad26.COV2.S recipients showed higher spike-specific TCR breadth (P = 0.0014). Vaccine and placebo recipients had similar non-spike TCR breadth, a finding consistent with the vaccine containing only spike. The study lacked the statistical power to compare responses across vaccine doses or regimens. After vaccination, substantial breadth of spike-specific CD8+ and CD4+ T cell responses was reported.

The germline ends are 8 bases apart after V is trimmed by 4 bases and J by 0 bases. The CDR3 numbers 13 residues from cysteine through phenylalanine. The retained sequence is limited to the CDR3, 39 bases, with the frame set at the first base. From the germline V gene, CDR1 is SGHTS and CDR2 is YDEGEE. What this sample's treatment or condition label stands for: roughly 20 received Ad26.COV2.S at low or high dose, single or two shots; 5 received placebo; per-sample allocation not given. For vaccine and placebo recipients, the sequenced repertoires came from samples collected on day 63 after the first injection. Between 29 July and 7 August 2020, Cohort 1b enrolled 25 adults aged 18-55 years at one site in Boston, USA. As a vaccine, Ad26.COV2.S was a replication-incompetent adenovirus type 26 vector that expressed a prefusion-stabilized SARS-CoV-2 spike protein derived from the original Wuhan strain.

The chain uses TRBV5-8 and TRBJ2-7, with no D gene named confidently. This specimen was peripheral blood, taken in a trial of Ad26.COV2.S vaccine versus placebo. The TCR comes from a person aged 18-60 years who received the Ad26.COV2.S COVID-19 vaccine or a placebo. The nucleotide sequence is TGTGCCAGCAGCGATCGAAGCTCCTACGAGCAGTACTTC. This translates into CASSDRSSYEQYF.